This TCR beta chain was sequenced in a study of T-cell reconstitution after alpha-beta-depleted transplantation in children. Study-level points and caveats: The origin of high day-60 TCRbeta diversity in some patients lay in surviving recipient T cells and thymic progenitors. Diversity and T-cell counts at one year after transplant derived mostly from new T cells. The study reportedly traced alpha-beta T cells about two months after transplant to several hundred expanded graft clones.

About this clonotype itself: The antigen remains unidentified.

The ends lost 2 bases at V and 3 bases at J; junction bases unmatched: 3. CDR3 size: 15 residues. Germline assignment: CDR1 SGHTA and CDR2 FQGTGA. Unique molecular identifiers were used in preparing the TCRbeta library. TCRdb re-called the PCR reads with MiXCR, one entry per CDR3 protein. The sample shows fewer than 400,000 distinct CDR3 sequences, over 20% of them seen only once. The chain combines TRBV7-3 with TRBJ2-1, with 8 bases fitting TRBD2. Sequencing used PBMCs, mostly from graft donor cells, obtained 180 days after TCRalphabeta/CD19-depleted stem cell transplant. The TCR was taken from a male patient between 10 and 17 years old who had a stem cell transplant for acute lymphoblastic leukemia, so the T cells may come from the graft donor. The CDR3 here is CASSLFSGSYNEQFF. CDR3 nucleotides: TGTGCCAGCAGCTTATTCAGCGGGAGCTACAATGAGCAGTTCTTC.